A selection of T cell receptor beta chains follows, all from one sample in a study of T cell responses to AZD1222 COVID-19 vaccine. Clones were read by immunoSEQ multiplex PCR, and TCRdb kept only the in-frame ones, dropping some. The table includes around 120,000 clones, 70% to 90% detected once. The starting material was peripheral blood, obtained on day 0 of AZD1222 vaccination. The source of these receptors is an adult in good health. Each CDR3 is given with its conserved first and last residue. D genes are given only for firm matches. Where a row states a size, it is once, few, many or the class of an expanded clone; other rows omit it.

d_call j_call v_call clone_size cdr3_aa cdr3_nt
NA TRBJ1-3 TRBV4-3 NA CASSQDRGNTIYF TGCGCCAGCAGCCAAGATCGCGGAAACACCATATATTTT
TRBD2 TRBJ2-1 TRBV5-4 NA CASSSGLATYNEQFF TGTGCCAGCAGCTCGGGACTAGCGACCTACAATGAGCAGTTCTTC
TRBD1 TRBJ2-5 TRBV19 NA CASSPGQGFSRKETQYF TGTGCCAGTAGTCCTGGACAGGGCTTTTCCCGAAAAGAGACCCAGTACTTC
NA TRBJ1-5 TRBV7-8 NA CASSPGPRGRRDNQPQHF TGTGCCAGCAGCCCCGGCCCGAGGGGACGAAGGGACAATCAGCCCCAGCATTTT
NA TRBJ1-2 TRBV19 NA CASSPPNEALFYGYTF TGTGCCAGTAGTCCGCCGAATGAGGCCCTATTCTATGGCTACACCTTC
NA TRBJ2-1 TRBV7-9 NA CASGGQRSSYNEQFF TGTGCCTCAGGCGGACAACGAAGCTCCTACAATGAGCAGTTCTTC
NA TRBJ1-6 TRBV30 NA CAWSVGYNSPLHF TGTGCCTGGAGTGTAGGCTATAATTCACCCCTCCACTTT
NA TRBJ1-3 TRBV6-5 NA CASSLSRGKTGNTIYF TGTGCCAGCAGTTTGTCGAGGGGGAAGACTGGAAACACCATATATTTT
TRBD2 TRBJ2-3 TRBV19 few CASSALTSGGRDTQYF TGTGCCAGTAGTGCCTTGACTAGCGGGGGGCGAGATACGCAGTATTTT
NA TRBJ2-5 TRBV7-9 NA CASSLGVSGAETQYF TGTGCCAGCAGCTTAGGAGTTAGCGGAGCAGAGACCCAGTACTTC
TRBD1 TRBJ1-5 TRBV9 NA CASSMTGSLTQPQHF TGTGCCAGCAGCATGACAGGGAGTCTTACTCAGCCCCAGCATTTT
NA TRBJ2-3 TRBV5-6 once CASSVARGVSTDTQYF TGTGCCAGCAGCGTCGCCAGGGGAGTTAGCACAGATACGCAGTATTTT
NA TRBJ2-3 TRBV27 NA CASSQSLTDTQYF TGTGCCAGCAGTCAATCCCTCACAGATACGCAGTATTTT
TRBD1 TRBJ1-3 TRBV5-1 NA CASSPIGQGRGNTIYF TGCGCCAGCAGCCCTATCGGACAGGGTCGAGGAAACACCATATATTTT
TRBD1 TRBJ1-4 TRBV15 NA CATSRDFGTGNEKLFF TGTGCCACCAGCAGAGATTTTGGGACAGGGAACGAAAAACTGTTTTTT
NA TRBJ1-5 TRBV2 NA CASRRQTGSMGNQPQHF TGTGCCAGCAGACGTCAGACAGGAAGTATGGGGAATCAGCCCCAGCATTTT
NA TRBJ2-2 TRBV19 NA CASSRGTGELFF TGTGCCAGTAGTCGGGGTACCGGGGAGCTGTTTTTT
NA TRBJ1-4 TRBV27 NA CASSLSIQVEKLFF TGTGCCAGCAGTTTATCGATTCAGGTCGAAAAACTGTTTTTT
TRBD1 TRBJ2-7 TRBV5-1 NA CASSFGTGGSYEQYF TGCGCCAGCAGCTTTGGGACAGGGGGCTCTTACGAGCAGTACTTC
TRBD2 TRBJ2-7 TRBV29-1 NA CSVALGGTSNEQYF TGCAGCGTTGCTCTCGGGGGGACTAGCAACGAGCAGTACTTC
NA TRBJ1-6 TRBV5-1 NA CASSLGQLNSPLHF TGCGCCAGCAGCCTGGGACAATTAAATTCACCCCTCCACTTT
TRBD1 TRBJ1-3 TRBV4-1 NA CASSQLPDRGLVNTIYF TGCGCCAGCAGCCAACTTCCGGACAGGGGCCTAGTTAACACCATATATTTT
NA TRBJ1-2 TRBV29-1 few CSVGFGGYGYTF TGCAGCGTGGGATTTGGTGGCTATGGCTACACCTTC
NA TRBJ2-7 TRBV5-1 NA CASSLGRSSYEQYF TGCGCCAGCAGCTTGGGCAGGAGCTCCTACGAGCAGTACTTC
TRBD1 TRBJ2-7 TRBV6-5 NA CASSFGQGLGEQYF TGTGCCAGCAGTTTCGGACAGGGGTTGGGGGAGCAGTACTTC
NA TRBJ2-7 TRBV2 once CASGRDNPSYEQYF TGTGCCAGCGGTAGGGACAACCCATCCTACGAGCAGTACTTC
TRBD2 TRBJ2-2 TRBV5-4 NA CASTSGTSYTGELFF TGTGCCAGCACCTCCGGGACTAGTTACACCGGGGAGCTGTTTTTT
NA TRBJ1-5 TRBV27 NA CASLRQFRNNQPQHF TGTGCCAGCCTCAGACAGTTCAGGAATAATCAGCCCCAGCATTTT
NA TRBJ2-1 TRBV6-2/TRBV6-3 once CASSRTRNEQFF TGTGCCAGCAGTCGGACCAGGAATGAGCAGTTCTTC
TRBD1 TRBJ1-6 TRBV6-4 NA CASSDPTGGHPHENNSPLHF TGTGCCAGCAGTGACCCGACAGGGGGCCACCCACACGAAAATAATTCACCCCTCCACTTT